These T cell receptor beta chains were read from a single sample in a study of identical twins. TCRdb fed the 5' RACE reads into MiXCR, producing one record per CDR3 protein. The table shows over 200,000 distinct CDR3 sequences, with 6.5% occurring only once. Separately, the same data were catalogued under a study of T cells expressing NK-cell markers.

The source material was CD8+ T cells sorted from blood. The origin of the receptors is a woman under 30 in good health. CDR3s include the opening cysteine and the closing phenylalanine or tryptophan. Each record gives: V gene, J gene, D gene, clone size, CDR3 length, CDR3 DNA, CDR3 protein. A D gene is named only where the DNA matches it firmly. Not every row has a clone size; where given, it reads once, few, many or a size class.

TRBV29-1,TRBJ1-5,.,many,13,.,CSVDFGAGQPQHF
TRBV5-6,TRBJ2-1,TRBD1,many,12,TGTGCCAGCAGCTTTGGACAGGGGAAGCAGTTCTTC,CASSFGQGKQFF
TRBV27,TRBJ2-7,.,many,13,TGTGCCAGCAGTTTGTCCTCTGAATACGAGCAGTACTTC,CASSLSSEYEQYF
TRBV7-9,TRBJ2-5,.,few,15,TGTGCCAGCAGCGCACAACTAGCCTCCCTATGGACCCAGTACTTC,CASSAQLASLWTQYF
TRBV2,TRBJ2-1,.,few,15,TGTGCCAGCAGTCTCCGGACTGATTCCTACAATGAGCAGTTCTTC,CASSLRTDSYNEQFF
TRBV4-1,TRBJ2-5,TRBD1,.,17,TGCGCCAGCAGCCAAGATTACCCGGGACAGGGGGGAGAGACCCAGTACTTC,CASSQDYPGQGGETQYF
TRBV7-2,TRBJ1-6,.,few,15,TGTGCCAGCAGCTTACCCAGGGCGTATAATTCACCCCTCCACTTT,CASSLPRAYNSPLHF
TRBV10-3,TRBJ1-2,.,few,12,TGTGCCATCAGGGGGGGGACCGATGGCTACACCTTC,CAIRGGTDGYTF
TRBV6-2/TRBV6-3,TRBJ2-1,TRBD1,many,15,TGTGCCAGCAGTGACAGGGGAAGCTCCTACAATGAGCAGTTCTTC,CASSDRGSSYNEQFF
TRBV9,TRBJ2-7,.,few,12,TGTGCCAGCAGCGGAGGGGGGGTCGAGCAGTACTTC,CASSGGGVEQYF
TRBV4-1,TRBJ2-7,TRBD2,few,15,TGCGCCAGCAGCCCAGCTAGCGGGTTCTCCTACGAGCAGTACTTC,CASSPASGFSYEQYF
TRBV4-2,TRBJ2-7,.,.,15,TGTGCCAGCAGCCAAGAAGGCAGAGGCATTTACGAGCAGTACTTC,CASSQEGRGIYEQYF
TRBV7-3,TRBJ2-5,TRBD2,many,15,TGTGCCAGCAGCCCGGGACTAGCGGGGGTAGAGACCCAGTACTTC,CASSPGLAGVETQYF
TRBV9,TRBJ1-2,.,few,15,TGTGCCAGCACCCCCGTGGGGGGCGTCTTCTATGGCTACACCTTC,CASTPVGGVFYGYTF